This is a list of T cell receptor beta chains from one sample in a study of T cell repertoires in cytomegalovirus infection. TCRdb re-called the reads with MiXCR, one entry per CDR3 protein. The table includes a few hundred thousand distinct CDR3 sequences, 17% detected once. Sequencing was done on a sample of CD8+ T cells from PBMCs. Every receptor here comes from a human donor in good health (CMV status not recorded). Some clones in this sample may be carry-over from other donors' samples. The CDR3 runs from the conserved cysteine through the conserved F or W. A D gene is named only where the DNA matches it firmly. Clone sizes are given selectively: once, few, many, or a class where the clone is expanded.

TRBV6-2/TRBV6-3	TRBD2	TRBJ2-7	many	CASSSWTSGGPKAYEQYF	TGTGCCAGCAGTTCCTGGACTAGCGGGGGGCCTAAAGCCTACGAGCAGTACTTC
TRBV28	TRBD1	TRBJ1-1	-	CASSLGLGDRDCDTEAFF	TGTGCCAGCAGTTTGGGGCTCGGGGACAGGGATTGTGACACTGAAGCTTTCTTT
TRBV7-2	TRBD2	TRBJ2-7	many	CASSFGLAGTGEQYF	TGTGCCAGCAGCTTCGGACTAGCGGGGACTGGCGAGCAGTACTTC
TRBV4-3	-	TRBJ2-1	-	CASSPSFGGDYNEQFF	TGCGCCAGCAGCCCGTCCTTTGGGGGAGACTACAATGAGCAGTTCTTC
TRBV20-1	-	TRBJ2-3	few	CSASDLALADTQYF	TGCAGTGCTAGTGACCTAGCTTTAGCAGATACGCAGTATTTT
TRBV24-1	TRBD1	TRBJ2-7	few	CATSDPGQGSEQYF	TGTGCCACCAGTGACCCGGGACAGGGGAGCGAGCAGTACTTC
TRBV7-6	-	TRBJ2-3	many	CASSLELRQTRWYTQYF	TGTGCCAGCAGCTTAGAACTACGACAGACGCGGTGGTATACGCAGTATTTT
TRBV7-8	-	TRBJ2-7	many	CASSLARGGYEQYF	TGTGCCAGCAGCTTAGCAAGGGGGGGCTACGAGCAGTACTTC
TRBV7-2	TRBD2	TRBJ2-5	many	CASSPAGPQETQYF	TGTGCCAGCAGCCCAGCGGGGCCCCAAGAGACCCAGTACTTC
TRBV6-2/TRBV6-3	-	TRBJ2-5	-	CASSYSVTQETQYF	TGTGCCAGCAGTTACAGTGTAACACAAGAGACCCAGTACTTC
TRBV2	TRBD1	TRBJ2-2	few	CASSDVQGDVRTGELFF	TGTGCCAGCAGTGATGTTCAGGGGGATGTTCGCACCGGGGAGCTGTTTTTT
TRBV3-1	-	TRBJ1-1	few	CASSQDPGETEAFF	TGTGCCAGCAGCCAAGACCCAGGGGAAACTGAAGCTTTCTTT
TRBV20-1	TRBD1	TRBJ1-1	few	CSVVGQGTNTEAFF	TGCAGTGTCGTAGGACAGGGGACGAACACTGAAGCTTTCTTT
TRBV7-9	-	TRBJ2-1	few	CASVRAQANNEQFF	TGTGCCAGCGTCCGGGCCCAAGCTAACAATGAGCAGTTCTTC
TRBV5-1	-	TRBJ1-1	-	CASSLMEGWGTEAFF	TGCGCCAGCAGCTTGATGGAGGGCTGGGGTACTGAAGCTTTCTTT
TRBV28	-	TRBJ1-1	few	CASSLRDTGDTEAFF	TGTGCCAGCAGTTTGCGGGACACCGGGGACACTGAAGCTTTCTTT
TRBV6-2/TRBV6-3	-	TRBJ1-5	many	CASRNTGSHQPQHF	TGTGCCAGCAGGAATACAGGGTCGCATCAGCCCCAGCATTTT
TRBV2	TRBD1	TRBJ1-5	-	CASSQERTGNNQPQHF	TGTGCCAGCAGTCAAGAACGGACAGGGAACAATCAGCCCCAGCATTTT
TRBV5-1	TRBD1	TRBJ2-3	-	CASSLAGTGTDTQYF	TGCGCCAGCAGCTTGGCCGGGACAGGGACAGATACGCAGTATTTT
TRBV29-1	-	TRBJ2-7	-	CSVERVGLGGSYEQYF	TGCAGCGTTGAAAGGGTAGGCTTAGGGGGCTCCTACGAGCAGTACTTC
TRBV27	TRBD1	TRBJ1-6	-	CASSSAGTGYSPLHF	TGTGCCAGCAGTTCGGCCGGGACAGGGTATTCACCCCTCCACTTT
TRBV7-9	-	TRBJ1-1	many	CASSLSTGVEAFF	TGTGCCAGCAGCCTTTCGACAGGCGTTGAAGCTTTCTTT
TRBV29-1	-	TRBJ1-1	-	CSVRVMNTEAFF	TGCAGCGTGCGGGTGATGAACACTGAAGCTTTCTTT
TRBV7-2	-	TRBJ2-7	many	CASSRGSPAYEQYF	TGTGCCAGCAGCCGGGGATCCCCGGCCTACGAGCAGTACTTC
TRBV11-1	-	TRBJ2-7	-	CASSLPVSYEQYF	TGTGCCAGCAGCTTACCCGTCTCCTACGAGCAGTACTTC
TRBV4-1	TRBD1	TRBJ2-7	-	CASSQEWTGNYEQYF	TGCGCCAGCAGCCAAGAGTGGACAGGGAATTACGAGCAGTACTTC
TRBV28	-	TRBJ2-1	-	CASSLGGSPNEQFF	TGTGCCAGCAGTTTAGGGGGTTCCCCCAATGAGCAGTTCTTC
TRBV7-9	TRBD2	TRBJ2-7	few	CASSHRSGEYEQYF	TGTGCCAGCAGCCACAGAAGCGGGGAATACGAGCAGTACTTC
TRBV12-3/TRBV12-4	-	TRBJ1-1	many	CASRPSGELTEAFF	TGTGCCAGCAGACCAAGTGGGGAGCTCACTGAAGCTTTCTTT
TRBV15	-	TRBJ1-5	-	CATSLLDDDQPQHF	TGTGCCACCTCGTTGTTAGACGATGATCAGCCCCAGCATTTT
TRBV11-1	TRBD2	TRBJ2-7	-	CASSLFRDAGLAGENEQYF	TGTGCCAGCAGCTTATTCCGGGATGCCGGACTAGCGGGGGAAAACGAGCAGTACTTC
TRBV27	-	TRBJ2-7	-	CASSLNPGPNEQYF	TGTGCCAGCAGTTTAAATCCGGGCCCGAACGAGCAGTACTTC